This T cell receptor beta chain was identified in a study of OX40 agonist ivuxolimab in advanced cancers. Study background: Patients in the trial were receiving intravenous ivuxolimab every 2 weeks, at doses of 0.01 to 10 mg/kg. Three partial responders included one hepatocellular carcinoma patient and two cutaneous melanoma patients. Study results and limitations: In the expanded peripheral T cells, antigen specificity was never determined. There was clonal expansion of CD4+ and CD8+ blood T cells by week 6 at 0.1 to 3.0 mg/kg.

The length of the CDR3 is 14 residues. Germline V gene lookup returns CDR1 SEHNR and CDR2 FQNEAQ (reference sequence). Between the trimmed V and J ends, which lost 0 bases and 2 bases, there was a span of 8 bases. Profiled with immunoSEQ multiplex PCR; TCRdb holds only in-frame clones, not every one. The sample holds roughly 19,000 clones, under 95% seen once. Regarding this clone: The antigen is not known.

The origin of this receptor is an adult with an advanced solid tumor such as melanoma, head and neck, liver or kidney cancer. The sample consisted of CD4+ or CD8+ T cells sorted from blood, taken in a trial of the OX40 agonist ivuxolimab. The rearrangement joins TRBV7-9 to TRBJ2-7; possibly TRBD1 for D (6 bases). The CDR3 region has the DNA TGTGCCAGCAGCTTAGCGGGGGCCCCCTACGAGCAGTACTTC. Encoded protein: CASSLAGAPYEQYF.